Sequencing of this TCR beta chain was carried out in a study of CD8+ T cells in alopecia areata. Extracted from the samples, RNA was reverse transcribed into cDNA to serve as the sequencing template. Here immunoSEQ multiplex PCR was the method, and the copy in TCRdb shows in-frame clones only, minus some. This table holds approximately 220,000 clones, under 40% found once. This clone came up a few times. The treatment: oral pan-JAK inhibitor, 5-10 mg twice daily. The sample was CD4+ T cells sorted from blood, taken at week 34, from a patient treated with tofacitinib. The TCR originated in a human donor with alopecia areata.

The CDR3 coding sequence is TGTGCCAGCAGTGAGCCAATCAGTTACCCGGTTCAGTTCTTC. The encoded protein is CASSEPISYPVQFF. This chain joins TRBV2 and TRBJ2-1; unclear D gene. CDR1 is SNHLY, CDR2 FYNNEI, per germline. The CDR3 loop spans 14 amino acids. V lost 3 bases, J lost 13 bases, and 19 bases lay in between.